This T cell receptor (beta chain) was captured in a study of identical twins. TCRdb itself ran the 5' RACE reads through MiXCR, one entry per CDR3 protein. Counted here are 550,000 to 700,000 distinct CDR3 sequences, 21% occurring once; the ten biggest clones make up about 4.5%. Germline assignment: CDR1 SGHNT and CDR2 YYREEE (reference sequence). This CDR3 spans 15 amino acids. V was pared by 0 bases and J by 5 bases, with 5 bases of the junction left unmatched. This sample was shared with a second study, whose subject was T cells expressing NK-cell markers.

The sample comprised PBMCs. The V and J genes are TRBV5-4 and TRBJ2-1; TRBD2 matches 7 bases. The source of this sequence is a woman between 18 and 29 years old in good health. Here the CDR3 reads CASSLDWTRDNEQFF. The CDR3 DNA follows: TGTGCCAGCAGCTTGGACTGGACTAGAGACAATGAGCAGTTCTTC.